These 8 T cell receptor beta chains were all obtained from the same sample, sequenced in a study of cytomegalovirus exposure and HLA in healthy donors. In the PCR, 60 Vbeta and 13 Jbeta primers were used. Produced via immunoSEQ multiplex PCR; TCRdb's table is partial and in-frame only. Of under 200,000 clones listed, roughly 85% are singletons. The sequencing input was PBMCs. The receptor source for this set is a male donor in good health and CMV-seropositive.

The chain has TRBV11-2 and TRBJ1-2; 7 bases map to TRBD1. The ends lost 5 bases at V and 3 bases at J; junction bases unmatched: 3. The CDR3 has 13 residues. Per germline, CDR1 SGHAT and CDR2 FQNNGV. The CDR3 protein is CASSAQGDYGYTF. CDR3 DNA sequence: TGTGCCAGCAGCGCCCAGGGGGACTATGGCTACACCTTC.

V is TRBV18 and J is TRBJ1-2, with TRBD1 matching over 7 bases. The CDR3 is 14 residues long. After removal of 2 bases from V and 8 bases from J, the junction contained 8 bases not matched to a gene. Per the germline V gene, CDR1 is KGHSH and CDR2 is LQKENI. In DNA, the CDR3 is TGTGCCAGCTCACCAGGATCGACAGGGTTCGGCTACACCTTC. Its translation is CASSPGSTGFGYTF.

The rearrangement uses TRBV14 and TRBJ2-7; TRBD1 aligns across 8 bases. V trimming: 1 base; J trimming: 4 bases; junction bases outside the gene matches: 6. In germline, CDR1 is SGHDN, CDR2 FVKESK. The CDR3 runs 15 residues. The CDR3 DNA follows: TGTGCCAGCAGCCAAGGACAGGGGCAACCGTACGAGCAGTACTTC. Amino acid sequence: CASSQGQGQPYEQYF.

The chain couples TRBV10-1 to TRBJ1-1; D is unclear. Germline-derived CDR1 and CDR2 are WNHNN and SYGVQD (reference sequence). The V and J ends lost 4 bases and 1 base respectively, with 7 bases between them. There are 13 residues in the CDR3. The DNA of the CDR3 is TGCGCCAGCAGTGCTCTCAGGAACACTGAAGCTTTCTTT. Its translation: CASSALRNTEAFF.

The rearrangement uses TRBV16 and TRBJ2-7; TRBD2 is a possible D gene (5 bases). V lost 4 bases to trimming and J lost 2 bases, with 9 bases between them. This CDR3 comprises 13 residues. The V gene's germline CDR1 is KGHSY and CDR2 FQNENV. The CDR3 DNA sequence: TGTGCCAGCAGCCCCCCGGGGACCTACGAGCAGTACTTC. Translating gives CASSPPGTYEQYF.

This clone was observed once. The chain carries TRBV28 and TRBJ1-2; D is unresolved. This CDR3 is 13 amino acids long. From germline, CDR1 is MDHEN and CDR2 SYDVKM. The V end lost 5 bases, the J end lost 8 bases, and 15 bases lay between the germline ends. As DNA, the CDR3 is TGTGCCAGCAGTCTTACTCCCCGGGGAGGCTACACCTTC. The encoded protein is CASSLTPRGGYTF.

The V call is TRBV6-1, the J call TRBJ2-7, with D possibly TRBD1 on 6 matching bases. The CDR3 sequence is 13 residues long. The germline CDR1 and CDR2 sequences are MNHNS and SASEGT. V lost 7 bases and J lost 3, with 13 bases in between. CDR3 DNA: TGTGCCAGCATTAAGGGGGAAGGCTACGAGCAGTACTTC. Protein sequence: CASIKGEGYEQYF.

The chain combines TRBV10-1 with TRBJ2-7; 9 nucleotides align to TRBD2. CDR1 is WNHNN and CDR2 is SYGVQD in the germline V gene (reference sequence). This CDR3 has 11 amino acids. V shed 9 bases, J shed 3 bases, and the junction held 0 bases outside the gene matches. CDR3 loop: CARAGGYEQYF. CDR3 bases: TGCGCCAGAGCGGGGGGCTACGAGCAGTACTTC.